This T cell receptor (beta chain) is from a study of read filtering for tumor transcriptome and immune sequencing. Study-level background: By R-ISS, stages I, II and III held around 8, 16 and 7 patients.

Germline V gives CDR1 LNHDA, CDR2 SQIVND (reference sequence). The ends were cut back, 5 bases at V and 5 bases at J, with 12 bases in the middle. The CDR3 totals 13 residues. The library was built from 400 to 500 ng RNA with molecular barcoded adaptors for alpha/delta and beta/gamma chains. From the reads, TCRdb called clonotypes with MiXCR, one entry per CDR3 protein. This table holds 100,000 to 150,000 distinct CDR3 sequences, 10% to 15% found once. General observations from the study: Single-read clonotypes: roughly 81% of IR-seq clonotypes (around 3.6% of reads), about 75% of RNA-seq clonotypes (roughly 49% of reads).

On this clonotype itself: Its antigen is as yet unknown.

This TCR derives from a donor aged 40 or over with multiple myeloma. Sequences were obtained from a population of CD138-negative cells sorted from bone marrow. This chain uses TRBV19 with TRBJ2-5, with D hard to call. CDR3 region: CASSQRLEETQYF. The CDR3 bases are TGTGCCAGTAGTCAGCGCCTGGAGGAGACCCAGTACTTC.